Listed here are 30 T cell receptor beta chains from one sample, sequenced in a study of beta chain features in type 1 diabetes. Study outcomes and limitations: Moderate yet significant TCRB CDR3 shortening was seen in Type 1 diabetes patients in all four CD4+ subsets.

Expressed TCRB transcripts were sequenced because the entire RNA isolate underwent reverse transcription. Only in-frame clones appear in the TCRdb table, and some are missing; sequencing was by immunoSEQ multiplex PCR. The data contain almost 350,000 clones, 9.3% of them singletons. No antigens are known for them. The material sequenced was central memory CD4+ T cells from blood. These receptors originate from a man between 25 and 39 years old with type 1 diabetes.

The chain joins TRBV7-9 to TRBJ2-2, with TRBD1 matching 8 bases. The length of the CDR3 is 17 residues. Trimming took 0 bases from V and 2 from J; bases not matched to a gene: 5. Per germline, CDR1 SEHNR and CDR2 FQNEAQ (reference sequence). The CDR3: CASSLAPGTGNTGELFF. DNA for the CDR3: TGTGCCAGCAGCTTAGCCCCCGGGACAGGAAACACCGGGGAGCTGTTTTTT.

This clone was seen many times. Other DNA sequences in this specimen translate into the identical CDR3. The chain uses TRBV6-5 and TRBJ2-5; 8 bases fit TRBD1. The CDR3 contains 15 residues. The trim removed 4 bases at V and 2 bases at J, leaving 6 bases unmatched. The germline V gene encodes CDR1 MNHEY and CDR2 SVGAGI. The CDR3 DNA is TGTGCCAGCAGTTCCTCCGGGACAGGACAAGAGACCCAGTACTTC. As protein: CASSSSGTGQETQYF.

The chain is built from TRBV29-1 and TRBJ1-1; TRBD1 agrees at 7 bases. The junction had 7 bases not matched to a gene; V was cut back by 6 bases and J by 3 bases. CDR1 is SQVTM, CDR2 ANQGSEA, per germline. CDR3 size: 13 residues. The CDR3 bases are TGCAGCGTATCACTAGGACAGGACACTGAAGCTTTCTTT. The encoded protein is CSVSLGQDTEAFF.

In this sample, this clone turned up a few times. The genes are TRBV4-3 and TRBJ1-5; D remains ambiguous. The CDR3 is made up of 15 amino acids. CDR1 and CDR2 from the germline V gene are LGHNA and YSLEER. The V and J ends lost 0 bases and 5 bases respectively, with 11 bases between them. The CDR3 DNA follows: TGCGCCAGCAGCCAAGACCCGACGGCCGATCAGCCCCAGCATTTT. Amino acid sequence: CASSQDPTADQPQHF.

This clone was observed a few times. The rearrangement joins TRBV18 to TRBJ1-1; D remains unclear. Trimming removed 2 bases from V and 4 bases from J, with 11 bases in between. The CDR3 totals 14 residues. CDR1 and CDR2 (germline): KGHSH, LQKENI. The CDR3 region is CASSPDRVGTEAFF. The DNA of the CDR3 is TGTGCCAGCTCACCAGATAGGGTAGGCACTGAAGCTTTCTTT.

The chain is built from TRBV5-4 and TRBJ2-1; unclear D gene. Trimming stripped 0 bases from V and 8 bases from J, with 6 bases between. Looked up from germline, CDR1 is SGHNT and CDR2 is YYREEE (reference sequence). CDR3 length equals 12 residues. CDR3 nucleotides: TGTGCCAGCAGCTTGGAACGGTATGAGCAGTTCTTC. It yields the protein CASSLERYEQFF.

This clone was seen only a few times. The rearrangement uses TRBV5-1 and TRBJ1-6, with 7 bases aligning to TRBD1. CDR1 is SGHRS, CDR2 YFSETQ, per germline. This CDR3 region has 16 residues. V was clipped by 0 bases and J by 5 bases; unmatched bases: 5. The CDR3 DNA is TGCGCCAGCAGCTTGGTAGAGGGGGCTGATAATTCACCCCTCCACTTT. Amino acid sequence: CASSLVEGADNSPLHF.

This clone was observed a handful of times. The rearrangement links TRBV5-1 to TRBJ2-5, with a weak D call TRBD2 (7 bases). Germline V gives CDR1 SGHRS, CDR2 YFSETQ. There are 15 residues in the CDR3. V lost 3 bases and J lost 9, with 21 bases in between. CDR3 in amino acids: CASSSDRLEGGAQYF. The CDR3 DNA reads TGCGCCAGCAGCTCCGACAGGCTAGAAGGGGGGGCCCAGTACTTC.

The table lists this clone with many counts. The chain couples TRBV9 to TRBJ1-3; perhaps TRBD1 as D (6 bases). Trimming took off 3 bases at V and 8 bases at J, with 15 bases between the two ends. Looked up from germline, CDR1 is SGDLS and CDR2 is YYNGEE. CDR3 length equals 14 residues. The CDR3 DNA reads TGTGCCAGCAGCGCCCAACAGGGTGCGGACACCATATATTTT. Its protein product is CASSAQQGADTIYF.

This clone was observed a few times. Within the sample, other DNA sequences also encode this same CDR3. The CDR3 sequence is CASSQGGDTQYF. The CDR3 DNA is TGTGCCAGCAGCCAAGGCGGAGATACGCAGTATTTT. This chain links TRBV14 with TRBJ2-3; D is unresolved. The V and J ends lost 1 base and 5 bases respectively, with 4 bases between them. The length of the CDR3 is 12 residues. CDR1 and CDR2 (germline): SGHDN, FVKESK.

The chain uses TRBV7-2 and TRBJ2-6, with D uncertain. V was shortened by 3 bases and J by 0 bases, with 9 bases between the two germline ends. This CDR3 region has 16 residues. Germline V gives CDR1 SGHTA, CDR2 FQGNSA. The CDR3 is CASSFSRNSGANVLTF. The CDR3 DNA reads as TGTGCCAGCAGCTTCAGTCGTAACTCTGGGGCCAACGTCCTGACTTTC. The full variable domain, with the rest looked up from reference TRBV7-2 and TRBJ2-6, is GAGVSQSPSNKVTEKGKDVELRCDPISGHTALYWYRQSLGQGLEFLIYFQGNSAPDKSGLPSDRFSAERTGGSVSTLTIQRTQQEDSAVYLCASSFSRNSGANVLTFGAGSRLTVL.

This clone appeared a few times. The chain recombines TRBV5-1 with TRBJ2-3, with D possibly being TRBD1 (5 bases). CDR3 length equals 15 residues. V lost 3 bases, J lost 5 bases, and 16 bases lay in between. CDR1 is SGHRS and CDR2 is YFSETQ in the germline V gene. CDR3 bases: TGCGCCAGCAGCTCGCGATGGACCGACAGAGATACGCAGTATTTT. Protein product: CASSSRWTDRDTQYF.

The chain has TRBV29-1 and TRBJ2-3; 10 bases fit TRBD2. V lost 3 bases and J lost 4; bases outside the gene matches: 10. Germline V gives CDR1 SQVTM, CDR2 ANQGSEA. CDR3 length: 16 residues. DNA of the CDR3: TGCAGCGTTGAGGGGCTAGCGGGGGCCGGACCAGATACGCAGTATTTT. It translates to CSVEGLAGAGPDTQYF.

The chain uses TRBV4-1 and TRBJ1-2, with a weak D call TRBD1 (6 bases). This CDR3 is 15 amino acids long. CDR1 is MGHRA, CDR2 YSYEKL, per germline. The V gene lost 4 bases and the J gene lost 1 base, with 13 bases spanning the gap. The CDR3 coding sequence is TGCGCCAGCAGCCGCCTGAACAGGGATAACTATGGCTACACCTTC. Residues: CASSRLNRDNYGYTF.

This chain joins TRBV5-1 and TRBJ2-1; D is unresolved. Germline V gene data show CDR1 as SGHRS and CDR2 as YFSETQ. The V and J ends lost 0 bases and 9 bases respectively, with 10 bases between them. The CDR3 sequence is 13 residues long. The CDR3 protein is CASSLEPKGEQFF. The DNA for the CDR3 is TGCGCCAGCAGCTTGGAGCCAAAGGGTGAGCAGTTCTTC.

The CDR3 region has the DNA TGTGCCTGGAAGTGGAGTTGGAACACTGAAGCTTTCTTT. Protein product: CAWKWSWNTEAFF. This rearrangement joins TRBV30 to TRBJ1-1; D not resolved. Germline CDR1 and CDR2: GTSNPN and SVGIG (reference sequence). The CDR3 contains 13 residues. V was clipped by 4 bases and J by 1 base, with 10 bases between them.

This clone was observed a few times. The V gene is TRBV5-1, the J gene TRBJ2-7, with 7 bases matching TRBD1. The CDR3 is 13 amino acids. Germline V gene data show CDR1 as SGHRS and CDR2 as YFSETQ. V was pared by 0 bases and J by 5 bases, with 2 bases of the junction left unmatched. The CDR3 DNA is TGCGCCAGCAGCTTGGTACAGGGGCACGAGCAGTACTTC. Translation gives CASSLVQGHEQYF.

This chain links TRBV7-9 with TRBJ2-1, with 13 bases identical to TRBD2. J was trimmed by 7 bases and V by 5 bases; bases with no gene match: 8. The CDR3 totals 16 residues. Germline V gene data show CDR1 as SEHNR and CDR2 as FQNEAQ (reference sequence). The DNA for the CDR3 is TGTGCCAGCAGCCCCCGACTAGCGGGGGGCGGAAATGAGCAGTTCTTC. Encoded protein: CASSPRLAGGGNEQFF.

This clone was observed a few times. DNA for the CDR3: TGTGCCAGTAGTACACAAGGTTGGGAACAGCCCCAGCATTTT. Its protein is CASSTQGWEQPQHF. V is TRBV19 and J is TRBJ1-5; D gene unclear. Germline V lookup: CDR1 LNHDA, CDR2 SQIVND (reference sequence). The V gene lost 4 bases and the J gene lost 7 bases, with 14 bases spanning the gap. The CDR3 sequence is 14 residues long. Based on the CDR3 plus reference TRBV19 and TRBJ1-5, the full variable domain is DGGITQSPKYLFRKEGQNVTLSCEQNLNHDAMYWYRQDPGQGLRLIYYSQIVNDFQKGDIAEGYSVSREKKESFPLTVTSAQKNPTAFYLCASSTQGWEQPQHFGDGTRLSIL.

The chain recombines TRBV6-5 with TRBJ2-2, with D possibly matching TRBD1 (6 bases). The CDR3 has 13 amino acids. Germline lookup yields CDR1 MNHEY and CDR2 SVGAGI. Trimming stripped 8 bases from V and 2 bases from J, with 9 bases between. The CDR3 region is CASGGHNTGELFF. The CDR3 nucleotides are TGTGCCAGCGGGGGACATAACACCGGGGAGCTGTTTTTT.

A few counts support this clone. The V and J genes are TRBV7-2 and TRBJ1-2; the D is unclear. The CDR3 extends over 13 amino acids. V was cut by 3 bases and J by 9 bases, with 14 bases left in between. In germline, CDR1 is SGHTA, CDR2 FQGNSA. The CDR3, as DNA: TGTGCCAGCAGCTTGACTCACCCTGGGAGCTACACCTTC. The encoded protein is CASSLTHPGSYTF.

In this sample, this clone turned up a few times. The chain links TRBV7-2 to TRBJ2-7, with D perhaps given as TRBD1 or TRBD2 (7 bases each). Germline V lookup: CDR1 SGHTA, CDR2 FQGNSA. The CDR3 has 14 residues. V lost 8 bases to trimming and J lost 0 bases, with 14 bases between them. In DNA, the CDR3 is TGTGCCAGCGGCAGGGGGGGGTCCTCCTACGAGCAGTACTTC. As protein: CASGRGGSSYEQYF.

This chain links TRBV7-9 with TRBJ2-3; 11 nucleotides match TRBD1. Looked up from germline, CDR1 is SEHNR and CDR2 is FQNEAQ (reference sequence). The CDR3 spans 17 residues. With V trimmed by 5 bases and J by 0 bases, 7 bases remained unmatched. The CDR3 loop is CASSTLGQGVSTDTQYF. The CDR3 nucleotides are TGTGCCAGCAGCACCCTGGGACAGGGGGTAAGCACAGATACGCAGTATTTT.

The rearrangement links TRBV27 to TRBJ2-7; D possibly corresponds to TRBD1 (5 bases). Germline V lookup: CDR1 MNHEY, CDR2 SMNVEV (reference sequence). V lost 3 bases, J lost 3 bases, and 12 bases lay in between. The CDR3 has 14 residues. The CDR3 reads CASSLSRGNYEQYF. For the CDR3, the DNA is TGTGCCAGCAGTTTGTCTAGGGGAAACTACGAGCAGTACTTC.

The rearrangement joins TRBV11-3 to TRBJ2-2; the match to TRBD2 covers 13 bases. With 5 bases clipped from V and 5 bases from J, the junction kept 8 bases outside the gene matches. Germline values: CDR1 SGHNT, CDR2 YENEEA. The CDR3 extends over 17 amino acids. The chain's CDR3 is CASSEGGLAGATGELFF. The CDR3 DNA sequence: TGTGCCAGCAGCGAAGGTGGACTAGCGGGGGCTACCGGGGAGCTGTTTTTT.

This clone was detected only a few times. The chain carries TRBV15 and TRBJ1-2; D not resolved. The CDR3 covers 13 residues. The V end lost 1 base, the J end lost 4 bases, and 7 bases lay between the germline ends. CDR1 is LNHNV, CDR2 YYDKDF, per germline (reference sequence). CDR3 amino acids: CATSRGVGYGYTF. CDR3 DNA: TGTGCCACCAGCAGAGGGGTCGGCTATGGCTACACCTTC.

The chain joins TRBV6-6 to TRBJ1-5, with a tentative D call TRBD1 (5 bases). The CDR3 covers 13 residues. Germline lookup yields CDR1 MNHNY and CDR2 SVGAGI (reference sequence). V was clipped by 11 bases and J by 5 bases, with 16 bases between them. The CDR3 nucleotides are TGTGCCGGAAAGAGACAGCCTGATCAGCCCCAGCATTTT. Its protein product is CAGKRQPDQPQHF.

This clone was counted only a few times. This sequence joins TRBV19 and TRBJ1-6; TRBD1 matches 10 bases. Germline CDR1 LNHDA, CDR2 SQIVND (reference sequence). V was clipped by 8 bases and J by 7 bases; unmatched bases: 8. The CDR3 totals 15 residues. This CDR3 reads CASRPPGQGNSPLHF. The CDR3 nucleotides read TGTGCCAGTCGACCTCCGGGACAGGGGAATTCACCCCTCCACTTT.

There are a few counts of this clone. The V call is TRBV5-6, the J call TRBJ2-5, with D perhaps TRBD1 (5 bases). V was pared by 7 bases and J by 5 bases, with 18 bases between. The CDR3 length is 14 residues. Germline loops: CDR1 SGHDT, CDR2 YYEEEE. CDR3 nucleotides: TGTGCCAGCTTTCATCGATGGGGCAGGGAGACCCAGTACTTC. Translating it yields CASFHRWGRETQYF.

Note on this clone: A read error may be the cause here, since a much bigger clone is one base away. The CDR3 reads CASSSQGGNEQFF. CDR3 sequence (DNA): TGTGCCAGCAGTTCACAGGGGGGCAATGAGCAGTTCTTC. The chain recombines TRBV6-5 with TRBJ2-1; 8 bases are shared with TRBD1. The CDR3 is made up of 13 amino acids. Germline CDR1 reads MNHEY; CDR2 reads SVGAGI. V gave up 4 bases and J gave up 6 bases; unmatched junction bases: 2.